This T cell receptor beta chain came from a study of blood T cell repertoires in COVID-19. The V and J ends lost 8 bases and 3 bases, in that order; junction bases with no gene match: 6. Germline V CDR1 and CDR2: SGHTA, FQGTGA. This CDR3 has 13 residues. Assay: immunoSEQ multiplex PCR; the TCRdb copy retains only in-frame clones and omits some. Seen here are 190,000 or so clones, roughly 88% observed once, and the top ten hold roughly 8.7%. Sequenced sample: PBMCs or T cells enriched from blood (not recorded which). J is TRBJ1-1 and V is TRBV7-3, with 7 nucleotides matching TRBD1. This TCR was recovered from a woman in her 30s who had recovered from COVID-19. The CDR3 spells CASRTGPHTEAFF. The CDR3 DNA follows: TGTGCCAGCCGGACAGGCCCCCACACTGAAGCTTTCTTT. The variable domain in full, with the rest retrieved from reference TRBV7-3 and TRBJ1-1, is GAGVSQTPSNKVTEKGKYVELRCDPISGHTALYWYRQSLGQGPEFLIYFQGTGAADDSGLPNDRFFAVRPEGSVSTLKIQRTERGDSAVYLCASRTGPHTEAFFGQGTRLTVV.